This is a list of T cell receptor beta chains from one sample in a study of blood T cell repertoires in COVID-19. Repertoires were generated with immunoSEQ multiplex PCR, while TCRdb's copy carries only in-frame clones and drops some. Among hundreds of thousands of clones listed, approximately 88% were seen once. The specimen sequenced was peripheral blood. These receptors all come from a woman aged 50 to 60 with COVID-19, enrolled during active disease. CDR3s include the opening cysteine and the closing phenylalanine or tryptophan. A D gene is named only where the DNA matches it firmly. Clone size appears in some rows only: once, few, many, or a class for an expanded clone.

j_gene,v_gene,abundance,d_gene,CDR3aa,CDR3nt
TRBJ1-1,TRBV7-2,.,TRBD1,CASSPGQGIFRAFF,TGTGCCAGCAGCCCGGGACAGGGAATTTTTCGAGCTTTCTTT
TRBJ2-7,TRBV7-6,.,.,CASSLGQRAYEQYF,TGTGCCAGCAGCTTGGGGCAGCGGGCCTACGAGCAGTACTTC
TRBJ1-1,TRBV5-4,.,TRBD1,CASSWAYRGNTEAFF,TGTGCCAGCAGCTGGGCGTACAGGGGGAACACTGAAGCTTTCTTT
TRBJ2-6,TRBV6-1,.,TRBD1,CASSGQGAHSGANVLTF,TGTGCCAGCAGTGGACAGGGGGCCCACTCTGGGGCCAACGTCCTGACTTTC
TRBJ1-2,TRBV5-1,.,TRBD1,CASSSTGTGGGYTF,TGCGCCAGCAGCTCCACCGGGACAGGAGGTGGCTACACCTTC
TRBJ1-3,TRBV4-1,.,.,CASSQDSRGSGNTIYF,TGCGCCAGCAGCCAAGATAGTAGGGGCTCGGGAAACACCATATATTTT
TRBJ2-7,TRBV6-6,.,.,CASSTDILSYEQYF,TGTGCCAGCAGTACGGACATCCTCTCCTACGAGCAGTACTTC
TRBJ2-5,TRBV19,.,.,CASSIDLHSQWKTQYF,TGTGCCAGTAGTATAGATCTGCACAGCCAATGGAAGACCCAGTACTTC
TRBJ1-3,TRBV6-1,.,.,CASSGRTTGNSGNTIYF,TGTGCCAGCAGTGGGCGAACCACGGGGAACTCTGGAAACACCATATATTTT
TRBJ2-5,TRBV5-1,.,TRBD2,CASSGSLAGGRETQYF,TGCGCCAGCAGCGGCTCCTTAGCGGGGGGGCGGGAGACCCAGTACTTC
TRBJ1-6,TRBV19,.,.,CASRTLGESHSPLHF,TGTGCCAGTAGAACTTTGGGCGAGAGTCATTCACCCCTCCACTTT
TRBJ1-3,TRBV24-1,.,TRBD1,CATRSRDRDGHGNTIYF,TGTGCCACCAGATCCCGGGACAGGGATGGGCATGGAAACACCATATATTTT
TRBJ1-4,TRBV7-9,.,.,CASSLGANRVVEKLFF,TGTGCCAGCAGCTTAGGGGCCAACAGGGTTGTTGAAAAACTGTTTTTT
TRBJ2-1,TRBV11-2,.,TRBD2,CASSSTGGPGEQFF,TGTGCCAGCAGCTCAACGGGGGGGCCGGGTGAGCAGTTCTTC
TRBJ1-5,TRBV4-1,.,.,CASSQDPGGQPQHF,TGCGCCAGCAGCCAAGACCCGGGGGGCCAGCCCCAGCATTTT
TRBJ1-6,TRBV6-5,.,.,CASGSRGRSPLHF,TGTGCCAGCGGCTCCAGGGGCCGGTCACCCCTCCACTTT
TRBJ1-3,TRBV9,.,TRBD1,CASSGTGAGNTIYF,TGTGCCAGCAGCGGGACAGGGGCTGGAAACACCATATATTTT
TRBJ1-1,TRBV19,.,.,CASSGRGNTEAFF,TGTGCCAGTAGCGGCAGGGGGAACACTGAAGCTTTCTTT
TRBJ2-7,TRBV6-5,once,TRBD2,CASSYRGGEQYF,TGTGCCAGCAGTTACCGGGGGGGCGAGCAGTACTTC
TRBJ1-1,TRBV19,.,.,CATATLRDTEAFF,TGTGCCACCGCGACATTGAGGGACACTGAAGCTTTCTTT
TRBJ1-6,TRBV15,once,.,CATSRGHPTTRNSPLHF,TGTGCCACCAGCAGGGGCCACCCAACGACCCGTAATTCACCCCTCCACTTT
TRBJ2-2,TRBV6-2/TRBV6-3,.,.,CASSLAVRGPNTGELFF,TGTGCCAGCAGCCTGGCCGTCAGGGGCCCGAACACCGGGGAGCTGTTTTTT
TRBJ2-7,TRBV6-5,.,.,CASQSSTGITYEQYF,TGTGCCAGCCAATCGTCGACAGGTATCACCTACGAGCAGTACTTC
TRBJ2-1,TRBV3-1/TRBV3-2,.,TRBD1,CASQNGPGGVEQFF,TGTGCCAGCCAGAATGGGCCAGGGGGAGTTGAGCAGTTCTTC
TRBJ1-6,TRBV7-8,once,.,CASSPSLGGGSPLHF,TGTGCCAGCAGCCCCTCTCTTGGCGGGGGCTCACCCCTCCACTTT
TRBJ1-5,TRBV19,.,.,CASSNRVGNQPQHF,TGTGCCAGTAGCAACAGGGTGGGCAATCAGCCCCAGCATTTT
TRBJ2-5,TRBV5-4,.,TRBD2,CASSPMGGPGQETQYF,TGTGCCAGCAGCCCCATGGGAGGGCCAGGGCAAGAGACCCAGTACTTC
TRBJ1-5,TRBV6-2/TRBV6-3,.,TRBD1,CASSSQNRGVSNQPQHF,TGTGCCAGCAGTTCCCAGAACAGGGGCGTTAGCAATCAGCCCCAGCATTTT
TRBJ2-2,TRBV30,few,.,CAWNQGWGGLGELFF,TGTGCCTGGAACCAAGGTTGGGGGGGGCTGGGGGAGCTGTTTTTT
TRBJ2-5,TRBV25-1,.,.,CASSELKTQYF,TGTGCCAGCAGTGAACTTAAGACCCAGTACTTC
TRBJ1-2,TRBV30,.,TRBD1,CAWSRDRGKVGYTF,TGTGCCTGGAGTAGGGACAGGGGCAAAGTGGGCTACACCTTC
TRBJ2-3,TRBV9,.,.,CASSALEDTQYF,TGTGCCAGCAGCGCCTTAGAGGATACGCAGTATTTT
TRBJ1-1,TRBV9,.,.,CASSVDGNTEAFF,TGTGCCAGCAGCGTAGACGGTAACACTGAAGCTTTCTTT
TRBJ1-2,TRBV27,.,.,CASSLSPLEGYTF,TGTGCCAGCAGTTTATCCCCCCTAGAGGGCTACACCTTC
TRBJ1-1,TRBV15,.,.,CATSIETNSLLGNTEAFF,TGTGCCACCAGCATCGAGACAAATTCCCTTTTAGGGAACACTGAAGCTTTCTTT
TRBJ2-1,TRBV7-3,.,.,CASSLSARGAGTYNEQFF,TGTGCCAGCAGCTTATCGGCCCGGGGGGCCGGGACGTACAATGAGCAGTTCTTC
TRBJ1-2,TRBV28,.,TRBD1,CASAFRGIGQGIPRELQSYGYTF,TGTGCCAGCGCTTTTCGAGGGATAGGACAGGGAATCCCTCGTGAACTTCAATCTTATGGCTACACCTTC
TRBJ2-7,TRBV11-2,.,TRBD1,CASRSGTGISYEQYF,TGTGCCAGCAGATCGGGGACAGGGATCTCCTACGAGCAGTACTTC
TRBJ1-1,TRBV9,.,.,CASSPRSGNTEAFF,TGTGCCAGCAGCCCACGGTCCGGGAACACTGAAGCTTTCTTT
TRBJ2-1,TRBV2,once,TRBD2,CASRPERGPYNEQFF,TGTGCCAGCAGGCCAGAGCGGGGGCCCTACAATGAGCAGTTCTTC
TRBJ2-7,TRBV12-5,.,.,CASGTGQREEQYF,TGTGCTAGTGGTACGGGACAGCGGGAGGAGCAGTACTTC
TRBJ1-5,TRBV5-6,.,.,CASSFTGLRPQHF,TGTGCCAGCAGCTTTACAGGCCTCAGGCCCCAGCATTTT
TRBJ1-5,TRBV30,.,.,CAWSYPDRSNQPQHF,TGTGCCTGGAGTTATCCCGACAGGAGCAATCAGCCCCAGCATTTT
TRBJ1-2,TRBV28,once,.,CASTVTALNGYTF,TGTGCCAGCACCGTGACAGCGCTTAATGGCTACACCTTC
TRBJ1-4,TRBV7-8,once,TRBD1,CASSLPGTGGEKLFF,TGTGCCAGCAGCTTGCCCGGGACAGGGGGCGAAAAACTGTTTTTT
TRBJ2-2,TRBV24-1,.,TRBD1,CATSERPGTGAGELFF,TGTGCCACCAGTGAACGTCCCGGGACAGGGGCCGGGGAGCTGTTTTTT
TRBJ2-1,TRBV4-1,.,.,CASSQANTRGNEQFF,TGCGCCAGCAGCCAAGCCAACACCAGGGGCAATGAGCAGTTCTTC